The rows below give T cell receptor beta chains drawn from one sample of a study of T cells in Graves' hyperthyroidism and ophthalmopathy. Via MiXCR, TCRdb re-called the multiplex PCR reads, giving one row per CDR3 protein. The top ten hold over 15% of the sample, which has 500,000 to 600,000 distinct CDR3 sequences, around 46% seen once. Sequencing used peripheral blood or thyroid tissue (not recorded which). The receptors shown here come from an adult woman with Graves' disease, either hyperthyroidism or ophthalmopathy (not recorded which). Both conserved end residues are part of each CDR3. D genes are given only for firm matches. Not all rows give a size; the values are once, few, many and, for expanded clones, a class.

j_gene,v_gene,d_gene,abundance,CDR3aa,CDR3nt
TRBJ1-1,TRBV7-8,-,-,CASSLVPSLNTEAFF,TGTGCCAGCAGCTTAGTGCCCAGTTTGAACACTGAAGCTTTCTTT
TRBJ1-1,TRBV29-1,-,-,CSVVGGGTLRTEAFF,TGCAGCGTCGTGGGGGGGGGGACCTTGCGGACTGAAGCTTTCTTT
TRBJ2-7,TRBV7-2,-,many,CASSLRTAAYEQYF,TGTGCCAGCAGCTTAAGGACTGCCGCCTACGAGCAGTACTTC
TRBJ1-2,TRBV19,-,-,CASRLINYGYTF,TGTGCCAGTCGACTGATCAACTATGGCTACACCTTC
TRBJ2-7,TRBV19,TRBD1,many,CASRESGTGRNEQYF,TGTGCCAGTAGGGAAAGTGGGACAGGGAGAAACGAGCAGTACTTC
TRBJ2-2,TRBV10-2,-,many,CASRFPGELFF,TGCGCCAGCAGGTTTCCCGGGGAGCTGTTTTTT
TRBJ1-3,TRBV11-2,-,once,CASSLWYTIYF,TGTGCCAGCAGCTTGTGGTACACCATATATTTT
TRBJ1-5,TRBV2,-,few,CASSDRRGGQPQHF,TGTGCCAGCAGTGATAGAAGGGGCGGTCAGCCCCAGCATTTT
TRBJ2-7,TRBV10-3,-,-,CASSSGAGPYEQYF,TGTGCCAGCAGTAGCGGCGCCGGCCCCTACGAGCAGTACTTC
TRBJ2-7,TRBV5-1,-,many,CASSPESLNSYEQYF,TGCGCCAGCAGCCCCGAGAGCCTTAATTCCTACGAGCAGTACTTC
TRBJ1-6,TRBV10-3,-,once,CAIKGTERDSYEQSTYNSPLHF,TGTGCCATCAAGGGGACGGAGCGGGACTCCTACGAGCAGTCAACTTATAATTCACCCCTCCACTTT
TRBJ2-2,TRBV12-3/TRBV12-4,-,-,CATSGQVLAGELFF,TGTGCCACCTCGGGGCAGGTTTTGGCCGGGGAGCTGTTTTTT